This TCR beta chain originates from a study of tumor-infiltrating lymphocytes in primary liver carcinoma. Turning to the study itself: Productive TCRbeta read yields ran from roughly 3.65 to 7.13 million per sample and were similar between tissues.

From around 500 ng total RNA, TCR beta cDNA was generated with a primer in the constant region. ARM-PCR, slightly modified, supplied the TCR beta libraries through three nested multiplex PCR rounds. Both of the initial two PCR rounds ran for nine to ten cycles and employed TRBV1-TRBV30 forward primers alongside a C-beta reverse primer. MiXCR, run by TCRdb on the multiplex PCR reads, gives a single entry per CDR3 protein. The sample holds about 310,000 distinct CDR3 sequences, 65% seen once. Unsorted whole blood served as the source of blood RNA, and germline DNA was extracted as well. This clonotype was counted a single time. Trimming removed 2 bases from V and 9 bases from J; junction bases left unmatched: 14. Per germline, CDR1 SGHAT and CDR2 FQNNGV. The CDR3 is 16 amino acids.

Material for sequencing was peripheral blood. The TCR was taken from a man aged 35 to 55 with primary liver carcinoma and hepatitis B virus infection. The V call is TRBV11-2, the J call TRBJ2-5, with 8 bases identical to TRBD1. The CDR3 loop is CASSLQGAADYEAQYF. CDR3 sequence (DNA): TGTGCCAGCAGCTTACAGGGGGCCGCGGATTATGAGGCCCAGTACTTC.